The TCR beta chain under discussion was sequenced for a study of blood T cell repertoires in COVID-19. The germline CDR1 and CDR2 sequences are LGHDT and YNNKEL (reference sequence). Trimming pared 0 bases from V and 2 bases from J, leaving 11 bases between. This CDR3 spans 16 amino acids. Method: immunoSEQ multiplex PCR; TCRdb's copy keeps in-frame clones and lacks some. The sample records approximately 71,000 clones, 75% to 95% being singletons. V usage is TRBV3-1 (or the pseudogene TRBV3-2) and J usage is TRBJ1-5, with a tentative D call TRBD1 (6 bases). Material: peripheral blood. The TCR sequence derives from a woman between 18 and 29 years old with acute or convalescent COVID-19. CDR3 coding DNA: TGTGCCAGCAGCCAAGATGGGCGGACAGGCAATCAGCCCCAGCATTTT. It encodes CASSQDGRTGNQPQHF.